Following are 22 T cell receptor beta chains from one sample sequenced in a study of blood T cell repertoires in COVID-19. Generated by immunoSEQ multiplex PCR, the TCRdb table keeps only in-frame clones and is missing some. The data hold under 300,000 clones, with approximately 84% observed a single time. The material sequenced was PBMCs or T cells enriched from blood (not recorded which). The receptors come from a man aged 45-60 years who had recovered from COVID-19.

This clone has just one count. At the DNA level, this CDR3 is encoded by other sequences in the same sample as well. The CDR3 coding sequence is TGTGCCAGCAGCCCAAGGACTAGCGGGGGGTACGAGCAGTACTTC. It yields the protein CASSPRTSGGYEQYF. This chain connects TRBV4-2 to TRBJ2-7, with 14 bases matching TRBD2. This CDR3 has 15 amino acids. V lost 4 bases to trimming and J lost 4 bases; unmatched junction nucleotides: 3. In germline, CDR1 is LGHNA, CDR2 YNFKEQ.

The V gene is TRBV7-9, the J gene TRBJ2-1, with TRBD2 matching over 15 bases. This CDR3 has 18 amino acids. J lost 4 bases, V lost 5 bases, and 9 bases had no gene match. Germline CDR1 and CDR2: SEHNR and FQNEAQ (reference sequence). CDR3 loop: CASSPRTSGRAVYNEQFF. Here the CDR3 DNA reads TGTGCCAGCAGCCCGAGGACTAGCGGGAGGGCCGTATACAATGAGCAGTTCTTC.

CDR3 sequence: CASSLPEPGGELFF. CDR3 bases: TGTGCCAGTAGTCTCCCGGAGCCGGGCGGGGAGCTGTTTTTT. This sequence joins TRBV19 and TRBJ2-2; unclear D gene. V gave up 5 bases and J gave up 7 bases, with 14 bases separating them. The length of the CDR3 is 14 residues. In germline, CDR1 is LNHDA, CDR2 SQIVND (reference sequence).

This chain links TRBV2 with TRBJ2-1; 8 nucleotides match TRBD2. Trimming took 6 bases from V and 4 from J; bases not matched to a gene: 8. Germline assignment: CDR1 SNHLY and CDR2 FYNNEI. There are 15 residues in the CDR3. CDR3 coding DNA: TGTGCCAGCAGGCCTACGGGGGGGCTGTACAATGAGCAGTTCTTC. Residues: CASRPTGGLYNEQFF.

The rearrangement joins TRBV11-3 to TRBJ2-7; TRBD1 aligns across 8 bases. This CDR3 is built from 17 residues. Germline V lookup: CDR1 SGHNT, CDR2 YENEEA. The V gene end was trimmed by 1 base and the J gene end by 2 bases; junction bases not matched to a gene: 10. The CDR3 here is CASSLARGRGRAYEQYF. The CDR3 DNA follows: TGTGCCAGCAGCTTAGCGAGGGGCAGGGGGCGGGCCTACGAGCAGTACTTC.

The CDR3 reads CASSEGTGTVYGYTF. The CDR3, as DNA: TGTGCCAGCAGTGAAGGAACGGGGACTGTCTATGGCTACACCTTC. This chain joins TRBV6-1 and TRBJ1-2, with D possibly TRBD1 on 5 matching bases. CDR3 length equals 15 residues. Germline loops: CDR1 MNHNS, CDR2 SASEGT. The V end was cut by 1 base, the J end by 4 bases, with 13 bases between.

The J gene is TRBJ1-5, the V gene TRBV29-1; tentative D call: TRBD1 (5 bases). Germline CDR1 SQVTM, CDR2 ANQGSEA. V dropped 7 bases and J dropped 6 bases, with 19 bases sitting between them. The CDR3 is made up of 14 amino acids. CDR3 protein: CSAGVGQGSQPQHF. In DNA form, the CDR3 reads TGCAGCGCGGGGGTGGGGCAGGGCAGTCAGCCCCAGCATTTT.

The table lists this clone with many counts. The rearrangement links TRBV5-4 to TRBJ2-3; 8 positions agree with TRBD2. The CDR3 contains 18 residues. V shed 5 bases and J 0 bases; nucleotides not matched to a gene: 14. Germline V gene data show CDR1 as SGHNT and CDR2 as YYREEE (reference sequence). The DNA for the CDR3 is TGTGCCAGCAGTCCCGACCAGCGGGGGCGTACTAGCACAGATACGCAGTATTTT. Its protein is CASSPDQRGRTSTDTQYF.

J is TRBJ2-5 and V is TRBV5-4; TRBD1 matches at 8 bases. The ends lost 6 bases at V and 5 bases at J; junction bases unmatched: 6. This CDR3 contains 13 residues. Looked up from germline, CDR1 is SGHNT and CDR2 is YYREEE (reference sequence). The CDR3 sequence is CASKTGDEETQYF. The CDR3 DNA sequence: TGTGCCAGCAAGACAGGGGACGAGGAGACCCAGTACTTC.

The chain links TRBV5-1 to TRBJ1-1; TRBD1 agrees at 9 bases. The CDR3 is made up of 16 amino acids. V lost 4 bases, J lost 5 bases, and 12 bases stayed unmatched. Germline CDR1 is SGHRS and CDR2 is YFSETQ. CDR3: CASSPVPGQGGTEAFF. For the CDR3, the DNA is TGCGCCAGCAGCCCGGTGCCGGGACAGGGAGGAACTGAAGCTTTCTTT.

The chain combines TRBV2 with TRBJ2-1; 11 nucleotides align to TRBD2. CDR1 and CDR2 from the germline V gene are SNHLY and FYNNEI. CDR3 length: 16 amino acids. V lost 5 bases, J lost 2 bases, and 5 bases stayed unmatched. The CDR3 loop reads CASSSPGLAAYNEQFF. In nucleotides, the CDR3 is TGTGCCAGCAGTTCTCCGGGACTAGCGGCCTACAATGAGCAGTTCTTC.

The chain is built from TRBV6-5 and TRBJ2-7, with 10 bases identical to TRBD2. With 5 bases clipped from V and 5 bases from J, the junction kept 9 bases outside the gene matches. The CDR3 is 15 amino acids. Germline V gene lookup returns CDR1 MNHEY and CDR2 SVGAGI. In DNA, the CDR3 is TGTGCCAGCAGTATCGACCGACTAGCGGGTAACGAGCAGTACTTC. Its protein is CASSIDRLAGNEQYF.

The CDR3 bases are TGCGCCAGCAGCTGGGGGGGAGAGGACACTTTAGCCGGAAACACCATATATTTT. Translation: CASSWGGEDTLAGNTIYF. V is TRBV5-1 and J is TRBJ1-3, with D possibly being TRBD1 (5 bases). CDR3 length: 18 residues. With 3 bases removed from V and 4 bases from J, the gap between germline ends came to 23 bases. The germline V gene has CDR1 SGHRS and CDR2 YFSETQ. The full variable domain, completed using reference TRBV5-1 and TRBJ1-3, is KAGVTQTPRYLIKTRGQQVTLSCSPISGHRSVSWYQQTPGQGLQFLFEYFSETQRNKGNFPGRFSGRQFSNSRSEMNVSTLELGDSALYLCASSWGGEDTLAGNTIYFGEGSWLTVV.

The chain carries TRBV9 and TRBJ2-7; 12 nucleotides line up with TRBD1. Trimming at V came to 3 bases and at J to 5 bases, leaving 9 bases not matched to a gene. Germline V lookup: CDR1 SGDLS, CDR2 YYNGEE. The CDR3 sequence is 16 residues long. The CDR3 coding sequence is TGTGCCAGCAGCGGTACCGGGACAGGGGGCTTGGACGAGCAGTACTTC. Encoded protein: CASSGTGTGGLDEQYF.

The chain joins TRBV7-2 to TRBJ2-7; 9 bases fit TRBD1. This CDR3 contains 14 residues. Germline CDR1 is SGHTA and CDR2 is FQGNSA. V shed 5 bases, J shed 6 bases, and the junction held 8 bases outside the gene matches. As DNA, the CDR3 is TGTGCCAGCAGCGCAAACAGGGGGCGCGGCGAGCAGTACTTC. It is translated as CASSANRGRGEQYF.

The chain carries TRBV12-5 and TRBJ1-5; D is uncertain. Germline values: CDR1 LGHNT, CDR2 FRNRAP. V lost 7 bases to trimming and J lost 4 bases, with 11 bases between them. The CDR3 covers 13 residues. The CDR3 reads CASVRGWNQPQHF. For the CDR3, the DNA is TGTGCTAGTGTACGAGGATGGAATCAGCCCCAGCATTTT. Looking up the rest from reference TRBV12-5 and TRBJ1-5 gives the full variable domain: DARVTQTPRHKVTEMGQEVTMRCQPILGHNTVFWYRQTMMQGLELLAYFRNRAPLDDSGMPKDRFSAEMPDATLATLKIQPSEPRDSAVYFCASVRGWNQPQHFGDGTRLSIL.

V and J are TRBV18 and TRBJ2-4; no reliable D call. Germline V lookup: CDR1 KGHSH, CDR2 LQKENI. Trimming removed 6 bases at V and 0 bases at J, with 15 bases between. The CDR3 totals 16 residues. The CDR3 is CASSPAGFLAKNIQYF. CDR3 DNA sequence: TGTGCCAGCTCCCCAGCAGGCTTTCTAGCCAAAAACATTCAGTACTTC. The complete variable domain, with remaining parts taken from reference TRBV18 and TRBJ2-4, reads NAGVMQNPRHLVRRRGQEARLRCSPMKGHSHVYWYRQLPEEGLKFMVYLQKENIIDESGMPKERFSAEFPKEGPSILRIQQVVRGDSAAYFCASSPAGFLAKNIQYFGAGTRLSVL.

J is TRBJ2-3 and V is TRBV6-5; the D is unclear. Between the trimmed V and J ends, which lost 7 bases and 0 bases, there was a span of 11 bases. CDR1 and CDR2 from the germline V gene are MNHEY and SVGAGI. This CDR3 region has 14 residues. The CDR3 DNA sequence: TGTGCCAGCACTCTAGGTCCCAGCACAGATACGCAGTATTTT. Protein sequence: CASTLGPSTDTQYF.

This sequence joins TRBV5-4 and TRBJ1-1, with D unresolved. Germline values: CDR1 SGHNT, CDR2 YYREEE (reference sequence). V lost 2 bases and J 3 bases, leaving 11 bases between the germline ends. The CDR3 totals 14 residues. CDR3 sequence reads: CASSFLGGDTEAFF. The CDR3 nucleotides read TGTGCCAGCAGCTTCCTCGGCGGCGACACTGAAGCTTTCTTT.

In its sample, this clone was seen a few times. As DNA, the CDR3 is TGTGCCAGCAGCCAAGATTTCGTGACAGGGCTAAAGGGCGAGCAGTACTTC. Protein: CASSQDFVTGLKGEQYF. The chain is built from TRBV3-1 (or the pseudogene TRBV3-2) and TRBJ2-7, with 7 bases matching TRBD1. V was pared by 0 bases and J by 6 bases, with 14 bases of the junction left unmatched. The CDR3 has 17 amino acids. The germline V gene has CDR1 LGHDT and CDR2 YNNKEL (reference sequence).

The CDR3 DNA reads as TGTGCCAGCAGTGAAGCGGGGTGGGACAGGACCTCCCGGCAGTACTTC. Protein product: CASSEAGWDRTSRQYF. The chain recombines TRBV6-1 with TRBJ2-7; the match to TRBD1 covers 8 bases. The CDR3 consists of 16 residues. CDR1 and CDR2 (germline): MNHNS, SASEGT. V was clipped by 0 bases and J by 9 bases; unmatched bases: 13.

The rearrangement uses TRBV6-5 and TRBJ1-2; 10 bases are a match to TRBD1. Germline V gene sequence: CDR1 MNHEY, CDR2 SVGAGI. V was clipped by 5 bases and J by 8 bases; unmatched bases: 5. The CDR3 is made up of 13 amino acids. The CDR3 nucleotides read TGTGCCAGCAGTACCGGGACAGGGGACGGCTACACCTTC. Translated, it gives CASSTGTGDGYTF.